This T cell receptor beta chain was found in a study of cytomegalovirus exposure and HLA in healthy donors. Study findings and constraints: A later analysis linked around 15,000 TCR beta sequences to HLA alleles at 0.05 false discovery rate.

CDR1 and CDR2 from the germline V gene are MNHNY and SVGAGI (reference sequence). The CDR3 runs to 15 residues. V was clipped by 2 bases and J by 4 bases; unmatched bases: 4. Use of 60 Vbeta and 13 Jbeta primers characterized the PCR. Original processing notes: Unique TCR beta chains numbered roughly 83 million in a later analysis, with 10 million to 14 million shared. Assay: immunoSEQ multiplex PCR; the TCRdb copy retains only in-frame clones and omits some. D and trimming were read from the DNA, whereas the V and J calls and clone size are those reported in that table. This table has over 150,000 clones, approximately 73% appearing once. There were likely unrecorded immune exposures, though donors were nominally healthy when sampled. Turning to this clone: No antigen is known for it.

Sequencing was performed on PBMCs. The source is a man aged 45-65 years in good health and CMV-seronegative. This chain links TRBV6-6 with TRBJ1-4; 7 bases agree with TRBD1. DNA for the CDR3: TGTGCCAGCAGTTACACAGGGGAGTTTAATGAAAAACTGTTTTTT. The encoded protein is CASSYTGEFNEKLFF.